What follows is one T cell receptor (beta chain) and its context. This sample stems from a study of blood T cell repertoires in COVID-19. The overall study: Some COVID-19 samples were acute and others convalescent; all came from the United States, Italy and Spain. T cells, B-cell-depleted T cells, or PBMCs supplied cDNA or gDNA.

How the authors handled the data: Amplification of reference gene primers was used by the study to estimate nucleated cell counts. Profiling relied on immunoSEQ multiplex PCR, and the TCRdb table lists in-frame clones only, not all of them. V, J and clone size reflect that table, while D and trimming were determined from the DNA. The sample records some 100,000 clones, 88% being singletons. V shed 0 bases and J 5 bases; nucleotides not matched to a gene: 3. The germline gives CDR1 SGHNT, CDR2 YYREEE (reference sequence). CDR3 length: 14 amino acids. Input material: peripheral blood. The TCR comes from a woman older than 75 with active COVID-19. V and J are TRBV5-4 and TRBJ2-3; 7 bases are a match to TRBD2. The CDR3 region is CASSLGGSQDTQYF. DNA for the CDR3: TGTGCCAGCAGCTTGGGCGGGAGCCAAGATACGCAGTATTTT. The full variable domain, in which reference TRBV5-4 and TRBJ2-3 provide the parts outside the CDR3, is ETGVTQSPTHLIKTRGQQVTLRCSSQSGHNTVSWYQQALGQGPQFIFQYYREEENGRGNFPPRFSGLQFPNYSSELNVNALELDDSALYLCASSLGGSQDTQYFGPGTRLTVL.